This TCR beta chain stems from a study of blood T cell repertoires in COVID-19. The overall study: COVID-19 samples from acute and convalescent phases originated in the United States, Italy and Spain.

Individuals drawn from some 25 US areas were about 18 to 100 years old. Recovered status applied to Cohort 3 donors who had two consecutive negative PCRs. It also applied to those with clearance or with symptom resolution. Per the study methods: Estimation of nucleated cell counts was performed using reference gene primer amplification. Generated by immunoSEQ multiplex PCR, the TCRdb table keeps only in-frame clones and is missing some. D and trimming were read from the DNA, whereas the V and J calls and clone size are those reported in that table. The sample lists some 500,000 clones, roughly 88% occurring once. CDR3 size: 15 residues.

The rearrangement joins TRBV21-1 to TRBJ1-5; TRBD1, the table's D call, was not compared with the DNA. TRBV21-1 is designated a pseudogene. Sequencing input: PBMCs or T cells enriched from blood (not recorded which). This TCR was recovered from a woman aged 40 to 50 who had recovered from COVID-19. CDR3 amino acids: CASSVRDSDNQPQHF. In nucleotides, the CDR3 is TGTGCCAGCAGCGTCCGGGACAGCGATAATCAGCCCCAGCATTTT.